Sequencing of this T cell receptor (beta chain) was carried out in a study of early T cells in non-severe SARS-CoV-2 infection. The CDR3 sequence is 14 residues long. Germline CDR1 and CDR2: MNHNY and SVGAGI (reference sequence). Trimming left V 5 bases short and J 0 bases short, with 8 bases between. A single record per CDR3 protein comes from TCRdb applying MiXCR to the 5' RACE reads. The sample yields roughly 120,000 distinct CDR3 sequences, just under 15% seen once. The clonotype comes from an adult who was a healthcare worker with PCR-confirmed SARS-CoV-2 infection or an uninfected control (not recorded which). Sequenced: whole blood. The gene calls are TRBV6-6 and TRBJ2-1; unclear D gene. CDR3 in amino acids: CASSPSLSYNEQFF. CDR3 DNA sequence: TGTGCCAGCAGTCCCAGCCTCTCCTACAATGAGCAGTTCTTC.